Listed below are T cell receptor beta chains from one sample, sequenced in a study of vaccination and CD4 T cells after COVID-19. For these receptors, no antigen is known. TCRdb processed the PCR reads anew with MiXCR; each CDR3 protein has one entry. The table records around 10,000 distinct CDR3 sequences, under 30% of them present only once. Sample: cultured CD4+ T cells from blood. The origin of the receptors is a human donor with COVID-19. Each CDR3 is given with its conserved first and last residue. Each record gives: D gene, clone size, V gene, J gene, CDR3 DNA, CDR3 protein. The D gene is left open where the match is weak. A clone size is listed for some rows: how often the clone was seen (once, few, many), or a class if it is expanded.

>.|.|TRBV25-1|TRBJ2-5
TGTGCCAGCAGTGAATATATCCGGGTGGGGTCCCGGGGCACCCAGTACTTC
CASSEYIRVGSRGTQYF
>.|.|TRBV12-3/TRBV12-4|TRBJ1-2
TGTGCCAGCAGGGCGGGGGGGAGCTATGGCTACACCTTC
CASRAGGSYGYTF
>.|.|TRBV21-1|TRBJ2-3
TGTGCCAGCAGCGGTGAAGGCGGCACAGATACGCAGTATTTT
CASSGEGGTDTQYF
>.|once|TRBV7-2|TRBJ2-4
TGTGCCAGCAGGGGGGGGGGGGCCCTAGCCAAAAACATTCAGTACTTC
CASRGGGALAKNIQYF
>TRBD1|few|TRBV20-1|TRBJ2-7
TGCAGTGCTAGAAAAGATGGACAGGGTTTTCTGTTCTCCTACGAGCAGTACTTC
CSARKDGQGFLFSYEQYF
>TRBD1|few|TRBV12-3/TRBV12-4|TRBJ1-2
TGTGCCAGCGGTTACAGGGGATCTAACTATGGCTACACCTTC
CASGYRGSNYGYTF
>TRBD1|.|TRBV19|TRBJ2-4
TGTGCCAGTAGCAACATTCCCGGGACAGCAGATCTAGCCAAAAACATTCAGTACTTC
CASSNIPGTADLAKNIQYF
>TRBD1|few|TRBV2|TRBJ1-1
TGTGCCAGCAGCGACAGGGTGGAGACTGAAGCTTTCTTT
CASSDRVETEAFF
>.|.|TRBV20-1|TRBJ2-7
TGCAGTGCTATACGGGGGACAACCTACGAGCAGTACTTC
CSAIRGTTYEQYF
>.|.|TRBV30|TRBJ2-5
TGTGCCGGCGGGGCGCAAGAGACCCAGTACTTC
CAGGAQETQYF
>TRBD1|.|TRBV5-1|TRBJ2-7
TGCGCCAGCAGCCCTAGACAGGGAACCTCCTACGAGCAGTACTTC
CASSPRQGTSYEQYF
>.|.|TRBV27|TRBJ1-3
TGTGCCAGCAGCCCAGGGGTTTTCCTCTCTGGAAACACCATATATTTT
CASSPGVFLSGNTIYF
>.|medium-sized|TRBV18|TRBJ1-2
TGTGCCAGCTCATCGTTTAACAGGGATGGCTACACCTTC
CASSSFNRDGYTF
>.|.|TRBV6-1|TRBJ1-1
TGTGCCAGCAGCATCAGGGACTGGACTGAAGCTTTCTTT
CASSIRDWTEAFF
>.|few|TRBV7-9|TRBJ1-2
TGTGCCAGCAGCTTATTGGTGGGAACCCCGAACTATGGCTACACCTTC
CASSLLVGTPNYGYTF
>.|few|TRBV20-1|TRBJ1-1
TGCAGTGCTAGAGTGGGGGATTTTCGGAACACTGAAGCTTTCTTT
CSARVGDFRNTEAFF
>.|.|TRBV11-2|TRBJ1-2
TGTGCCAGCAGCTTGACAGTTAACTATGGCTACACCTTC
CASSLTVNYGYTF
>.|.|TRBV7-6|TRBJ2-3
TGTGCCAGCAGTCCACCTGGAAACGCAGATACGCAGTATTTT
CASSPPGNADTQYF
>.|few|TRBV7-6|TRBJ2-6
TGTGCCAGCAGCTTAAATGGCGGGGCTGGGGCCAACGTCCTGACTTTC
CASSLNGGAGANVLTF
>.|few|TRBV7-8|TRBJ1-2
TGTGCCAGCAGTGTTCGGGACGGAGCTAACTATGGCTACACCTTC
CASSVRDGANYGYTF
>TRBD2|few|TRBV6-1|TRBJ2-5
TGTGCCAGCAGAGCGGGGGAGGCGACCCAGTACTTC
CASRAGEATQYF
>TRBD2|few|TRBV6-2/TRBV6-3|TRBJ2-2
TGTGCCAGCAGAAATCCGGGACTAGCGGGGGGGAACACCGGGGAGCTGTTTTTT
CASRNPGLAGGNTGELFF
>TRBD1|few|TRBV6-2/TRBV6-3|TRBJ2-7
TGTGCCAGCAGTTCCGCCGGGACAGGGTTGGGCGAGCAGTACTTC
CASSSAGTGLGEQYF
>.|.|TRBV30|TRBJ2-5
TGTGCCTGGAGTCGCAGCGGGTTCGGAGTGGAGACCCAGTACTTC
CAWSRSGFGVETQYF
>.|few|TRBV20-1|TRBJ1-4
TGCAGTGCCATCCACCCTACCGGGGGGTTTGAAAAACTGTTTTTT
CSAIHPTGGFEKLFF
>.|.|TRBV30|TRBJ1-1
TGTGCCTGGTCTGGGTGGGCTGAAGCTTTCTTT
CAWSGWAEAFF
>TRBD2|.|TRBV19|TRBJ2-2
TGTGCCAGTAGAGGACTGGGTAGCGGGGGCATCACCGGGGAGCTGTTTTTT
CASRGLGSGGITGELFF
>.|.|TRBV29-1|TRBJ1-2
TGCAGCGGCGGGGCAGGGACAAACTATGGCTACACCTTC
CSGGAGTNYGYTF
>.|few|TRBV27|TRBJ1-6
TGTGCCAGCAGAGTACAGACCTATAATTCACCCCTCCACTTT
CASRVQTYNSPLHF
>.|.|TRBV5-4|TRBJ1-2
TGTGCCAGCAGCTTGGCCGGGAGTGGTGGCTACACCTTC
CASSLAGSGGYTF
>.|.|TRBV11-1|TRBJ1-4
TGTGCCAGCAGCTTACCAGAGGGATCAACTAATGAAAAACTGTTTTTT
CASSLPEGSTNEKLFF
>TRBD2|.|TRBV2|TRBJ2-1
TGTGCCAGCACCCGGCGGGGGGCGGGGTCCAATGAGCAGTTCTTC
CASTRRGAGSNEQFF
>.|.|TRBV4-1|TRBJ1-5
TGCGCCAGCAGCCAAGATACAGGGTTGTACCAGCCCCAGCATTTT
CASSQDTGLYQPQHF
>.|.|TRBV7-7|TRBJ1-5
TGTGCTAGCAGCTTATCCCTGAATCAGCCCCAGCATTTT
CASSLSLNQPQHF
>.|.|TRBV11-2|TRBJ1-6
TGTGCCAGCAGCTTAAATTCACCCCTCCACTTT
CASSLNSPLHF
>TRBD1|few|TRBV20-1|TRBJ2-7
TGCAGTGCTCCCACCCCGACAGGGTACGAGCAGTACTTC
CSAPTPTGYEQYF
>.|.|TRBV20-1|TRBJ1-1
TGCAGTGCTAGTGTGAACACTGAAGCTTTCTTT
CSASVNTEAFF
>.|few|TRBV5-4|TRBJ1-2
TGTGCCAGCAGCCAGACGAACTATGGCTACACCTTC
CASSQTNYGYTF